These 21 T cell receptor beta chains originate from one sample sequenced in a study of blood T cell repertoires in COVID-19. TCRdb's copy holds only in-frame clones and misses some; the assay was immunoSEQ multiplex PCR. The sample records some 100,000 clones, 60% to 85% being singletons. Sequenced sample: peripheral blood. The source is a man between 65 and 79 years old with acute or convalescent COVID-19.

The J gene is TRBJ2-7, the V gene TRBV5-1, with a weak D call TRBD2 (5 bases). Germline assignment: CDR1 SGHRS and CDR2 YFSETQ. V was pared by 0 bases and J by 2 bases, with 12 bases between. The CDR3 consists of 15 residues. This CDR3 is CASSLATPGAYEQYF. The CDR3 DNA sequence: TGCGCCAGCAGCTTGGCCACACCCGGGGCCTACGAGCAGTACTTC.

The chain recombines TRBV5-1 with TRBJ2-7; maybe TRBD2 (6 bases). The CDR3 has 14 amino acids. Trimming shortened V by 5 bases and J by 2 bases, and 14 bases separated the two germline ends. Germline lookup yields CDR1 SGHRS and CDR2 YFSETQ. The CDR3 region is CASSPGGVAYEQYF. The CDR3 DNA sequence: TGCGCCAGCAGTCCCGGAGGGGTGGCCTACGAGCAGTACTTC.

V and J are TRBV6-2 or TRBV6-3 and TRBJ2-7; 11 positions match TRBD1. Germline CDR1 is MNHEY and CDR2 is SVGEGT. Trimming removed 0 bases from V and 5 bases from J; junction bases left unmatched: 9. The CDR3 is made up of 17 amino acids. CDR3 DNA sequence: TGTGCCAGCAGTTACTCGCCCGGGACAGGGGGTTTCCACGAGCAGTACTTC. This translates into CASSYSPGTGGFHEQYF.

The chain uses TRBV6-2 or TRBV6-3 and TRBJ1-6; possibly TRBD1 for D (5 bases). Germline V gene data show CDR1 as MNHEY and CDR2 as SVGEGT. V lost 6 bases and J lost 8, with 14 bases in between. The CDR3 has 14 amino acids. The CDR3 region has the DNA TGTGCCAGCAGCCCGGTAGGGGCCGATTCACCCCTCCACTTT. Its protein product is CASSPVGADSPLHF.

The chain has TRBV9 and TRBJ2-1, with D perhaps matching TRBD2 (5 bases). Germline CDR1 is SGDLS and CDR2 is YYNGEE. This CDR3 contains 11 residues. V lost 0 bases to trimming and J lost 10 bases, with 5 bases between them. The DNA for the CDR3 is TGTGCCAGCAGCGTAGCGGGGGAGCAGTTCTTC. It specifies CASSVAGEQFF.

The chain joins TRBV5-1 to TRBJ2-5; D may be TRBD2 (6 bases). Germline CDR1 SGHRS, CDR2 YFSETQ. CDR3 length: 16 residues. Deletions cut 0 bases from V and 4 bases from J, with 16 bases between. The CDR3 DNA reads as TGCGCCAGCAGCTTGGCCTCAACGGGAGCTATAGAGACCCAGTACTTC. It codes for CASSLASTGAIETQYF.

This clone is a singleton in its sample. The chain recombines TRBV2 with TRBJ2-7, with a weak D call TRBD2 (5 bases). V was cut by 1 base and J by 3 bases, with 10 bases left in between. Germline V lookup: CDR1 SNHLY, CDR2 FYNNEI. The CDR3 is 14 amino acids. This chain's CDR3 is CASSEVRDYYEQYF. CDR3 bases: TGTGCCAGCAGTGAAGTTCGGGATTACTACGAGCAGTACTTC.

The rearrangement uses TRBV6-5 and TRBJ1-5; a weak D match, TRBD1 (5 bases). Deletions cut 6 bases from V and 4 bases from J, with 10 bases between. This CDR3 comprises 13 residues. Germline loops: CDR1 MNHEY, CDR2 SVGAGI. CDR3 DNA sequence: TGTGCCAGCAGCCAAGACAGAAATCAGCCCCAGCATTTT. The encoded protein is CASSQDRNQPQHF.

This clone was seen a few times. At the DNA level, this CDR3 is encoded by other sequences in the same sample as well. V gene TRBV29-1 combines with J gene TRBJ1-4; 10 positions match TRBD1. CDR3 length: 12 residues. The V gene end was trimmed by 5 bases and the J gene end by 7 bases; junction bases not matched to a gene: 1. CDR1 SQVTM and CDR2 ANQGSEA come from the germline V gene. CDR3 amino acids: CSVRTGGEKLFF. DNA of the CDR3: TGCAGCGTTCGGACAGGGGGTGAAAAACTGTTTTTT.

V is TRBV6-5 and J is TRBJ1-4, with D possibly matching TRBD1 (5 bases). This CDR3 is 14 amino acids long. V lost 2 bases to trimming and J lost 4 bases, with 8 bases between them. Germline CDR1 MNHEY, CDR2 SVGAGI. The CDR3 region has the DNA TGTGCCAGCAGTTACGGGCAGGGTAATGAAAAACTGTTTTTT. Translation gives CASSYGQGNEKLFF.

This sequence joins TRBV4-3 and TRBJ1-6, with a tentative D call TRBD1 (6 bases). Trimming took off 3 bases at V and 12 bases at J, with 21 bases between the two ends. The CDR3 has 16 amino acids. Germline values: CDR1 LGHNA, CDR2 YSLEER. The CDR3 here is CASSQERGAHDIPLHF. CDR3 DNA: TGCGCCAGCAGCCAGGAGCGGGGGGCCCACGACATACCCCTCCACTTT.

This chain links TRBV5-1 with TRBJ1-5, with 7 bases lining up with TRBD1. The J segment lost 3 bases and the V segment lost 3 bases, leaving 3 bases of the junction unmatched. Germline loops: CDR1 SGHRS, CDR2 YFSETQ. This CDR3 region has 14 residues. In DNA, the CDR3 is TGCGCCAGCAGCTCCGGGACAGACAATCAGCCCCAGCATTTT. Translation: CASSSGTDNQPQHF.

The V gene is TRBV19, the J gene TRBJ1-3; D remains ambiguous. Germline V CDR1 and CDR2: LNHDA, SQIVND (reference sequence). The V gene lost 7 bases and the J gene lost 4 bases, with 14 bases spanning the gap. This CDR3 comprises 14 residues. CDR3 DNA sequence: TGTGCCAGTACCTATTCGCCGGGAGGAAACACCATATATTTT. Its protein is CASTYSPGGNTIYF.

This clone was seen more than once but under ten times. J is TRBJ1-6 and V is TRBV7-9; TRBD1 matches at 8 bases. CDR1 SEHNR and CDR2 FQNEAQ come from the germline V gene (reference sequence). The junction had 6 bases not matched to a gene; V was cut back by 1 base and J by 7 bases. This CDR3 comprises 16 residues. CDR3 loop: CASSLGTGSGNSPLHF. The CDR3 nucleotides are TGTGCCAGCAGCTTAGGGACAGGGTCTGGGAATTCACCCCTCCACTTT.

The chain uses TRBV4-1 and TRBJ2-5, with 9 bases lining up with TRBD2. Germline V gene lookup returns CDR1 MGHRA and CDR2 YSYEKL. CDR3 length: 18 amino acids. V trimming: 1 base; J trimming: 1 base; junction bases outside the gene matches: 10. The DNA for the CDR3 is TGCGCCAGCAGCCAAGTTGGGCTAGCGGGAAGCCTCCAAGAGACCCAGTACTTC. It codes for CASSQVGLAGSLQETQYF.

The gene calls are TRBV9 and TRBJ2-1; 13 bases agree with TRBD2. The CDR3 extends over 18 amino acids. In germline, CDR1 is SGDLS, CDR2 YYNGEE. The V segment lost 2 bases and the J segment 6 bases; nucleotides outside the gene matches: 11. Here the CDR3 DNA reads TGTGCCAGCAGCGTGGAGGGACTAGCGGGAAGCTGGGGCAATGAGCAGTTCTTC. It codes for CASSVEGLAGSWGNEQFF.

The chain uses TRBV5-6 and TRBJ2-5, with a possible D match to TRBD2 (5 bases). CDR3 length equals 14 residues. The V gene lost 5 bases and the J gene lost 4 bases, with 15 bases spanning the gap. Germline-derived CDR1 and CDR2 are SGHDT and YYEEEE. For the CDR3, the DNA is TGTGCCAGCAGTCGGGAAATCCTCCGAGAGACCCAGTACTTC. Protein product: CASSREILRETQYF.

This rearrangement joins TRBV5-1 to TRBJ2-2; no definite D call. V lost 1 base, J lost 1 base, and 8 bases lay in between. This CDR3 has 15 amino acids. CDR1 and CDR2 from the germline V gene are SGHRS and YFSETQ. In DNA, the CDR3 is TGCGCCAGCAGCTTGAGGCCAGGGAACACCGGGGAGCTGTTTTTT. It yields the protein CASSLRPGNTGELFF.

This clone was detected only a few times. This chain connects TRBV30 to TRBJ2-7, with TRBD2 matching over 11 bases. This CDR3 has 14 amino acids. From germline, CDR1 is GTSNPN and CDR2 SVGIG (reference sequence). V lost 4 bases to trimming and J lost 4 bases; unmatched junction nucleotides: 6. The CDR3 bases are TGTGCCTGGACTCGAGTAGCGGGAGGGTACGAGCAGTACTTC. Translation gives CAWTRVAGGYEQYF.

The chain combines TRBV27 with TRBJ2-7; a possible D gene is TRBD1 (5 bases). V was shortened by 10 bases and J by 1 base, with 11 bases between the two germline ends. The V gene's germline CDR1 is MNHEY and CDR2 SMNVEV (reference sequence). This CDR3 is 12 amino acids long. In DNA form, the CDR3 reads TGTGCCACCTGGGGCCAGTCCTACGAGCAGTACTTC. It translates to CATWGQSYEQYF.

The gene calls are TRBV5-8 and TRBJ2-5; possibly TRBD1 for D (6 bases). Germline CDR1 and CDR2: SGHTS and YDEGEE. This CDR3 is built from 13 residues. V was clipped by 7 bases and J by 5 bases, with 15 bases between them. CDR3 nucleotide sequence: TGTGCCAGCGGATCAGGGGTTCGGGAGACCCAGTACTTC. Residues: CASGSGVRETQYF.